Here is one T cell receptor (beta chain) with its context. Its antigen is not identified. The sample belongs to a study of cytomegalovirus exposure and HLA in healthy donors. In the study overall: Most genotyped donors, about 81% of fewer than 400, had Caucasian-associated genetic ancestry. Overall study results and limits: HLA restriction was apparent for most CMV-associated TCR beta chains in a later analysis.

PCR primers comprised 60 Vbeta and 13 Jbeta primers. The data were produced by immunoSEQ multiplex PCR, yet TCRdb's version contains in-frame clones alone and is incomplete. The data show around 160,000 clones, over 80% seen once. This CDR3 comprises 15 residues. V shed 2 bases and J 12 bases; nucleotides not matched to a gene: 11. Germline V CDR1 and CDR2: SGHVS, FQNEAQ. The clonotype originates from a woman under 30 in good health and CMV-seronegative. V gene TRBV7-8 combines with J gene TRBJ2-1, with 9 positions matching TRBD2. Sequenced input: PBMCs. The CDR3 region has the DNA TGTGCCAGCAGCTTATCGCCTAGCGGGGTTCTCTGGCAGTTCTTC. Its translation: CASSLSPSGVLWQFF.